Below are 29 T cell receptor beta chains sequenced from a single sample in a study of tumor-infiltrating lymphocytes in primary liver carcinoma. With a constant-region primer, TCR beta cDNA was made from approximately 510 ng of total RNA. Libraries of TCR beta came from three nested multiplex PCR rounds with slightly modified ARM-PCR. Two initial PCR rounds of around 10 cycles each paired TRBV1-TRBV30 forward primers with a C-beta reverse primer. In TCRdb, the multiplex PCR reads were re-called with MiXCR into one record per CDR3 protein. The profile shows hundreds of thousands of distinct CDR3 sequences, 55% to 65% of them singletons. For blood RNA, unsorted whole blood served as the source, and germline DNA was extracted too. The specimen was peripheral blood. The receptors derive from a man aged 35 to 55 with primary liver carcinoma and hepatitis B virus infection.

A word on this clonotype: This may be a read error: a much more frequent sequence differs by one nucleotide. The chain joins TRBV6-1 to TRBJ1-6; no clear D gene. Germline CDR1 is MNHNS and CDR2 is SASEGT. The CDR3 sequence is 14 residues long. The CDR3 sequence: CASSELKDNSPLRF. CDR3 bases: TGTGCCAGCAGTGAACTGAAAGATAATTCACCCCTCCGCTTT.

This clonotype was seen ten or more times. This sequence joins TRBV6-5 and TRBJ1-2; D perhaps matches TRBD1 (5 bases). Trimming pared 4 bases from V and 3 bases from J, leaving 18 bases between. CDR1 MNHEY and CDR2 SVGAGI come from the germline V gene. This CDR3 comprises 16 residues. CDR3 in DNA: TGTGCCAGCAGTTCCGATCGCCAGGGAAGGGACTATGGCTACACCTTC. Translation: CASSSDRQGRDYGYTF.

The rearrangement links TRBV14 to TRBJ2-5, with TRBD2 matching 8 bases. The CDR3 loop spans 15 amino acids. Germline loops: CDR1 SGHDN, CDR2 FVKESK. The V and J ends lost 1 base and 4 bases, in that order; junction bases with no gene match: 5. CDR3 DNA sequence: TGTGCCAGCAGCCAAGGAAGCGGGAGCAGAGAGACCCAGTACTTC. Translation gives CASSQGSGSRETQYF.

The V gene is TRBV28, the J gene TRBJ2-7; possible D gene TRBD2, 6 bases. Trimming removed 4 bases from V and 1 base from J, with 17 bases in between. The length of the CDR3 is 16 residues. In germline, CDR1 is MDHEN, CDR2 SYDVKM. This chain's CDR3 is CASSWDLRLRSYEQYF. The CDR3 coding sequence is TGTGCCAGCAGTTGGGACTTGCGCCTTCGGTCCTACGAGCAGTACTTC.

Comment on this clonotype: A much bigger clone sits one base away, suggesting this may be a read error. This chain joins TRBV5-4 and TRBJ2-7; TRBD2 is a possible D gene (6 bases). The V and J ends lost 2 bases and 8 bases respectively, with 20 bases between them. The CDR3 is 15 amino acids. Germline values: CDR1 SGHNT, CDR2 YYREEE (reference sequence). The CDR3 region is CASSFAGTAAYKQYF. DNA for the CDR3: TGTGCCAGCAGCTTTGCCGGGACTGCTGCATACAAGCAGTACTTC.

Remarks on this clonotype: Being one base from a much bigger clone, this may be a read error. The chain has TRBV12-3 or TRBV12-4 and TRBJ2-2; 7 bases line up with TRBD1. The CDR3 covers 13 residues. The CDR3 DNA follows: TGTGCCAGCAGTTTAGGACAGGGTGTTAGGCTGTCTTTT. It yields the protein CASSLGQGVRLSF.

The CDR3 nucleotides are TGTGCCAGCAGCAAGGGACGGGGGGCCGATTCACCCCTCCACTTT. The encoded protein is CASSKGRGADSPLHF. The V and J genes are TRBV5-4 and TRBJ1-6; TRBD1 is a possible D gene (6 bases). The CDR3 consists of 15 residues. CDR1 is SGHNT, CDR2 YYREEE, per germline (reference sequence). V was cut by 4 bases and J by 8 bases, with 16 bases left in between.

Ten or more counts support this clonotype. The J gene is TRBJ2-3, the V gene TRBV4-3, with 7 bases identical to TRBD2. This CDR3 spans 18 amino acids. CDR1 and CDR2 from the germline V gene are LGHNA and YSLEER. The V segment lost 2 bases and the J segment 0 bases; nucleotides outside the gene matches: 11. The CDR3 protein is CASSQSPPGSGSTDTQYF. The CDR3 DNA sequence: TGCGCCAGCAGCCAATCTCCCCCGGGTAGCGGGAGCACAGATACGCAGTATTTT.

Note on this clonotype: An end of the junction does not agree with germline; a read error may underlie this. The chain recombines TRBV6-1 with TRBJ2-1, with 9 bases identical to TRBD2. This CDR3 spans 15 amino acids. From germline, CDR1 is MNHNS and CDR2 SASEGT. CDR3 in DNA: TGTGCCAACAGTGAAGAAGCGGGAGGATGCAATGAGCAGTTCTTC. This sequence encodes CANSEEAGGCNEQFF.

There are many counts of this clonotype. The CDR3 nucleotides are TGCGCCAGCAGCCAAGGGCAGGGATCACAAGAGACCCAGTACTTC. It encodes CASSQGQGSQETQYF. This chain connects TRBV4-1 to TRBJ2-5; weak D call: TRBD1 (5 bases). The CDR3 is 15 amino acids. Trimming took off 1 base at V and 2 bases at J, with 11 bases between the two ends. Germline CDR1 MGHRA, CDR2 YSYEKL.

This chain joins TRBV6-1 and TRBJ1-1; D not certain. Germline V gene sequence: CDR1 MNHNS, CDR2 SASEGT. The CDR3 totals 16 residues. V was shortened by 6 bases and J by 0 bases, with 17 bases between the two germline ends. The CDR3 nucleotides are TGTGCCAGCAGACCGGGGTCCTTCGACATGAACACTGAAGCTTTCTTT. Its protein is CASRPGSFDMNTEAFF.

V is TRBV12-3 or TRBV12-4 and J is TRBJ1-1; no clear D gene. Between the trimmed V and J ends, which lost 2 bases and 3 bases, there was a span of 13 bases. The CDR3 extends over 15 amino acids. The CDR3 here is CASSLLGSQYTEAFF. As DNA, the CDR3 is TGTGCCAGCAGTTTATTGGGAAGCCAATACACTGAAGCTTTCTTT.

The rearrangement joins TRBV6-1 to TRBJ1-2; D uncertain. Trimming cost V 9 bases and J 0 bases, with 23 bases left between them. This CDR3 spans 17 amino acids. The germline CDR1 and CDR2 sequences are MNHNS and SASEGT. The CDR3 loop is CASSGRTSKPANYGYTF. In nucleotides, the CDR3 is TGTGCCAGTAGCGGTAGGACTAGCAAACCAGCTAACTATGGCTACACCTTC.

This clonotype was detected many times. The genes are TRBV4-2 and TRBJ2-1; D ambiguous. The germline V and J ends were trimmed by 1 base and 0 bases, with 7 bases remaining between them. From germline, CDR1 is LGHNA and CDR2 YNFKEQ. The CDR3 length is 15 residues. CDR3 region: CASSQALSSYNEQFF. The CDR3 DNA sequence: TGTGCCAGCAGCCAAGCTCTCAGCTCCTACAATGAGCAGTTCTTC.

With respect to this clonotype: A much bigger clone sits one base away, suggesting this may be a read error. This sequence joins TRBV5-5 and TRBJ2-7; 8 nucleotides match TRBD1. Germline V lookup: CDR1 SGHKS, CDR2 YYEKEE (reference sequence). The CDR3 has 14 residues. V was clipped by 6 bases and J by 3 bases; unmatched bases: 8. In DNA, the CDR3 is TGTGCCAGCAAACTGACAGGGGTTCACTACGAGCAGTACTTC. Protein sequence: CASKLTGVHYEQYF.

Note on this clonotype: A much more abundant neighbour one base away suggests this may be a read error. In nucleotides, the CDR3 is TGCGCCAGCAGCCAGAGGGAGGGTTCACTCCTCCACTTT. Amino acids: CASSQREGSLLHF. The chain links TRBV4-1 to TRBJ1-6; D call uncertain. This CDR3 contains 13 residues. The germline V gene encodes CDR1 MGHRA and CDR2 YSYEKL.

This clonotype has ten or more counts. The chain couples TRBV11-2 to TRBJ2-2, with D tentatively TRBD1 (5 bases). V shed 2 bases and J shed 4 bases, with 11 bases lying between them. Germline CDR1 reads SGHAT; CDR2 reads FQNNGV. This CDR3 has 15 amino acids. CDR3 loop: CASSLRGLSTGELFF. The CDR3 nucleotides read TGTGCCAGCAGCTTAAGGGGCCTTAGCACCGGGGAGCTGTTTTTT.

With respect to this clonotype: The germline gene is not matched at one end of the junction; a read error may be the cause. The CDR3 protein is CVSSSWTSAGPGELFF. For the CDR3, the DNA is TGCGTCAGCAGCTCCTGGACTAGCGCCGGACCCGGGGAGCTGTTTTTT. This rearrangement joins TRBV5-1 to TRBJ2-2; the match to TRBD2 covers 9 bases. CDR1 is SGHRS and CDR2 is YFSETQ in the germline V gene. This CDR3 is 16 amino acids long.

A word on this clonotype: A much larger clone sits a single nucleotide away, making a read error possible. Likely a read error: the CDR3 ends without its conserved phenylalanine or tryptophan. The chain links TRBV6-6 to TRBJ1-4; the match to TRBD1 covers 9 bases. The V segment lost 6 bases and the J segment 6 bases; nucleotides outside the gene matches: 8. The CDR3 consists of 15 residues. Germline V CDR1 and CDR2: MNHNY, SVGAGI (reference sequence). The CDR3 here is CASSPLDRGDEKLFL. DNA of the CDR3: TGTGCCAGCAGCCCTTTGGACAGGGGTGATGAAAAACTGTTTTTA.

This clonotype was picked up many times. The rearrangement links TRBV6-5 to TRBJ2-3, with D possibly matching TRBD1 (6 bases). Per germline, CDR1 MNHEY and CDR2 SVGAGI. Trimming took off 5 bases at V and 4 bases at J, with 13 bases between the two ends. The CDR3 runs 14 residues. CDR3 residues: CASSHRVNPDTQYF. The CDR3 region has the DNA TGTGCCAGCAGTCACAGGGTGAACCCAGATACGCAGTATTTT.

This sequence joins TRBV5-1 and TRBJ2-1; D perhaps matches TRBD1 (6 bases). The V end was cut by 4 bases, the J end by 4 bases, with 12 bases between. Germline assignment: CDR1 SGHRS and CDR2 YFSETQ. The CDR3 is made up of 14 amino acids. Written as DNA, the CDR3 is TGCGCCAGCAGCCCAGGGGTGCGGTACAATGAGCAGTTCTTC. It is translated as CASSPGVRYNEQFF.

This chain joins TRBV30 and TRBJ2-5; 9 nucleotides line up with TRBD1. The CDR3 sequence is 13 residues long. The germline V gene has CDR1 GTSNPN and CDR2 SVGIG (reference sequence). After removal of 1 base from V and 6 bases from J, the junction contained 3 bases not matched to a gene. The CDR3 sequence is CAWSGQGVQTQYF. DNA for the CDR3: TGTGCCTGGAGTGGACAGGGGGTGCAGACCCAGTACTTC.

The chain employs TRBV7-9 and TRBJ2-7, with D possibly being TRBD1 or TRBD2 (5 bases each). The ends were cut back, 7 bases at V and 4 bases at J, with 26 bases in the middle. The germline V gene has CDR1 SEHNR and CDR2 FQNEAQ (reference sequence). This CDR3 spans 17 amino acids. CDR3 sequence: CASTDRESSLLGYEQYF. The CDR3 DNA sequence: TGTGCCAGCACAGACAGAGAGTCGAGCCTACTAGGATACGAGCAGTACTTC.

This clonotype came up once. It is likely a read error, because the conserved phenylalanine at the end of the CDR3 is missing. This sequence joins TRBV30 and TRBJ2-1, with 9 bases aligning to TRBD2. CDR3 size: 14 residues. V lost 1 base, J lost 5 bases, and 3 bases stayed unmatched. Germline values: CDR1 GTSNPN, CDR2 SVGIG (reference sequence). Written as DNA, the CDR3 is TGTGCCTGGAGTGAGCGGGAGGTAAACAATGAGCAGTTCGTC. Amino acids: CAWSEREVNNEQFV.

This clonotype has a count of ten or more. The V and J genes are TRBV6-6 and TRBJ2-2; D may be TRBD1 (6 bases). The germline gives CDR1 MNHNY, CDR2 SVGAGI (reference sequence). V dropped 5 bases and J dropped 6 bases, with 10 bases sitting between them. This CDR3 has 13 amino acids. CDR3 DNA sequence: TGTGCCAGCAGTGGGACATCGCCCGGGGAGCTGTTTTTT. It specifies CASSGTSPGELFF.

As concerns this clonotype: One end of the junction does not line up with germline, which may come from a read error. The CDR3 spells CSSSYSGRGLRGYSF. The CDR3 coding sequence is TGTTCCAGCAGTTATTCGGGCAGGGGGCTGCGGGGCTACTCCTTC. V gene TRBV6-5 combines with J gene TRBJ1-2; 8 bases line up with TRBD1. The germline CDR1 and CDR2 sequences are MNHEY and SVGAGI. This CDR3 comprises 15 residues.

The chain has TRBV12-3 or TRBV12-4 and TRBJ2-1, with 7 nucleotides matching TRBD1. J lost 7 bases, V lost 5 bases, and 17 bases had no gene match. The CDR3 has 17 amino acids. In DNA, the CDR3 is TGTGCCAGCAGTAACATCGAACAGGGGTACCGAAGAAATGAGCAGTTCTTC. This gives the protein CASSNIEQGYRRNEQFF.

The table lists this clonotype with many counts. CDR3 nucleotide sequence: TGTGCCAGCTCCCTCGACAGCTCCTACAATGAGCAGTTCTTC. It codes for CASSLDSSYNEQFF. The chain has TRBV5-4 and TRBJ2-1; a weak D match, TRBD1 (5 bases). Germline CDR1 and CDR2: SGHNT and YYREEE (reference sequence). V was pared by 7 bases and J by 0 bases, with 11 bases between. This CDR3 spans 14 amino acids.

About this clonotype itself: The junction departs from the called germline gene at one end, perhaps through a read error. The gene calls are TRBV12-3 or TRBV12-4 and TRBJ1-4; weak D call: TRBD1 (6 bases). The CDR3 contains 13 residues. CDR3 protein: CAAGQPGNEKLFF. The CDR3 DNA follows: TGTGCCGCCGGACAGCCGGGCAATGAAAAGCTGTTTTTT.